Each of the 14 T cell receptor beta chains below was sequenced from the same sample in a study of blood T cell repertoires in COVID-19. TCRdb's copy holds only in-frame clones and misses some; the assay was immunoSEQ multiplex PCR. The sample has 330,000 or so clones, 88% seen once. Sequenced material: PBMCs or T cells enriched from blood (not recorded which). The receptors originated from a woman aged 25 to 45 who had been exposed to COVID-19.

This clone was counted between two and nine times. The chain employs TRBV7-9 and TRBJ1-1; tentatively, D is TRBD1 (6 bases). Germline values: CDR1 SEHNR, CDR2 FQNEAQ (reference sequence). This CDR3 contains 19 residues. Trimming took 5 bases from V and 1 from J, leaving 26 bases between them. CDR3 residues: CASSPFQGSHFGGNTEAFF. DNA of the CDR3: TGTGCCAGCAGCCCTTTCCAGGGGTCCCATTTTGGGGGGAACACTGAAGCTTTCTTT.

The chain employs TRBV9 and TRBJ1-2, with 10 nucleotides matching TRBD1. V trimming: 4 bases; J trimming: 7 bases; junction bases outside the gene matches: 22. Germline assignment: CDR1 SGDLS and CDR2 YYNGEE. The CDR3 totals 19 residues. CDR3 sequence reads: CASSPDLPGQGSRRFGYTF. The CDR3 bases are TGTGCCAGCAGCCCAGACCTACCGGGACAGGGGTCCCGGCGGTTTGGCTACACCTTC.

The chain joins TRBV9 to TRBJ2-5, with 10 nucleotides matching TRBD2. The CDR3 is 15 residues long. Trimming at V came to 4 bases and at J to 3 bases, leaving 6 bases not matched to a gene. The germline gives CDR1 SGDLS, CDR2 YYNGEE. CDR3 in amino acids: CASSPTGTSEETQYF. CDR3 nucleotide sequence: TGTGCCAGCAGCCCCACCGGGACTAGCGAAGAGACCCAGTACTTC.

Here the CDR3 DNA reads TGTGCCAGCAGTTTAAGGGTAGCGGGATCGGGAGAGCAGTACTTC. As protein: CASSLRVAGSGEQYF. The rearrangement uses TRBV27 and TRBJ2-7; 8 bases line up with TRBD2. CDR1 and CDR2 (germline): MNHEY, SMNVEV (reference sequence). V gave up 2 bases and J gave up 7 bases; unmatched junction bases: 10. CDR3 size: 15 residues.

A few counts support this clone. V usage is TRBV7-9 and J usage is TRBJ2-7; 10 positions agree with TRBD1. The J segment lost 7 bases and the V segment lost 8 bases, leaving 8 bases of the junction unmatched. Per germline, CDR1 SEHNR and CDR2 FQNEAQ (reference sequence). The CDR3 runs 13 residues. CDR3 loop: CASGTGELGEQYF. The CDR3 region has the DNA TGTGCCAGCGGGACAGGGGAGTTGGGGGAGCAGTACTTC.

The chain couples TRBV28 to TRBJ1-5, with 11 bases that match TRBD1. The germline V gene has CDR1 MDHEN and CDR2 SYDVKM. This CDR3 is 15 amino acids long. With V trimmed by 6 bases and J by 5 bases, 6 bases remained unmatched. DNA for the CDR3: TGTGCCAGCAGGGTCCGGGACAGGGGGGATCAGCCCCAGCATTTT. Encoded protein: CASRVRDRGDQPQHF.

A single count supports this clone. V usage is TRBV6-5 and J usage is TRBJ1-1; D remains unclear. The V gene's germline CDR1 is MNHEY and CDR2 SVGAGI. The CDR3 runs 13 residues. Deletions cut 6 bases from V and 4 bases from J, with 12 bases between. The CDR3, as DNA: TGTGCCAGCAGCCCCCCCCGGGGCACTGAAGCTTTCTTT. This translates into CASSPPRGTEAFF.

J is TRBJ2-5 and V is TRBV7-9, with TRBD2 as a possible D gene (6 bases). Germline values: CDR1 SEHNR, CDR2 FQNEAQ (reference sequence). V was shortened by 5 bases and J by 2 bases, with 12 bases between the two germline ends. This CDR3 is 14 amino acids long. CDR3 region: CASSPLGLQETQYF. In DNA form, the CDR3 reads TGTGCCAGCAGCCCATTGGGACTGCAAGAGACCCAGTACTTC. The full variable domain, rest sourced from reference TRBV7-9 and TRBJ2-5, is DTGVSQNPRHKITKRGQNVTFRCDPISEHNRLYWYRQTLGQGPEFLTYFQNEAQLEKSRLLSDRFSAERPKGSFSTLEIQRTEQGDSAMYLCASSPLGLQETQYFGPGTRLLVL.

The V and J genes are TRBV2 and TRBJ2-6; TRBD1 is a possible D gene (5 bases). Germline V CDR1 and CDR2: SNHLY, FYNNEI. V gave up 2 bases and J gave up 2 bases, with 7 bases separating them. The CDR3 totals 15 residues. Here the CDR3 DNA reads TGTGCCAGCAGTGAACGCAGGGCTGGGGCCAACGTCCTGACTTTC. As protein: CASSERRAGANVLTF. The variable domain in full, completed from reference TRBV2 and TRBJ2-6, reads EPEVTQTPSHQVTQMGQEVILRCVPISNHLYFYWYRQILGQKVEFLVSFYNNEISEKSEIFDDQFSVERPDGSNFTLKIRSTKLEDSAMYFCASSERRAGANVLTFGAGSRLTVL.

This clone was seen a handful of times. The rearrangement links TRBV7-2 to TRBJ2-5; maybe TRBD1 (5 bases). Germline V lookup: CDR1 SGHTA, CDR2 FQGNSA. The V gene lost 2 bases and the J gene lost 1 base, with 11 bases spanning the gap. This CDR3 region has 15 residues. Here the CDR3 DNA reads TGTGCCAGCAGCTTACCCCCAGGGATCCAAGAGACCCAGTACTTC. This gives the protein CASSLPPGIQETQYF.

The CDR3 reads CASSLLVNTEAFF. CDR3 DNA sequence: TGTGCCAGCAGTTTACTAGTGAACACTGAAGCTTTCTTT. This chain links TRBV12-3 or TRBV12-4 with TRBJ1-1; D gene uncertain. CDR3 length equals 13 residues. V was clipped by 2 bases and J by 0 bases, with 4 bases between them.

The genes are TRBV18 and TRBJ1-3; the D is unclear. Germline V CDR1 and CDR2: KGHSH, LQKENI. V lost 5 bases and J lost 0, with 14 bases in between. The CDR3 contains 16 residues. CDR3 in DNA: TGTGCCAGCTCATCCGCCCAACAGTTCTCTGGAAACACCATATATTTT. Its translation: CASSSAQQFSGNTIYF.

The chain carries TRBV18 and TRBJ1-1, with TRBD1 matching over 9 bases. The CDR3 is 17 residues long. The J segment lost 4 bases and the V segment lost 2 bases, leaving 11 bases of the junction unmatched. Germline-derived CDR1 and CDR2 are KGHSH and LQKENI. CDR3: CASSPKNGGTGRTEAFF. CDR3 coding DNA: TGTGCCAGCTCACCAAAGAACGGGGGGACAGGGCGCACTGAAGCTTTCTTT.

The chain couples TRBV5-1 to TRBJ2-1, with D possibly matching TRBD1 (6 bases). The CDR3 covers 15 residues. V lost 6 bases and J lost 3, with 16 bases in between. Germline V gene lookup returns CDR1 SGHRS and CDR2 YFSETQ. The chain's CDR3 is CASTDSGTFYNEQFF. CDR3 nucleotide sequence: TGCGCCAGCACCGACTCCGGGACATTCTACAATGAGCAGTTCTTC.